This TCR beta chain came from a study of T cells after yellow fever vaccination. This clonotype has ten or more counts. CDR3 length: 13 residues. Between the trimmed V and J ends, which lost 3 bases and 8 bases, there was a span of 11 bases. TCRdb independently ran MiXCR on the 5' RACE reads; one entry per CDR3 protein. The sample includes 100,000 to 150,000 distinct CDR3 sequences, around 7.7% of them seen just once. The chain joins TRBV12-3 or TRBV12-4 to TRBJ2-4; D is perhaps TRBD1 or TRBD2 (5 bases each). The source is a man younger than 30 who received the YFV17D yellow fever vaccine. The specimen comprised CD4+ T cells sorted from PBMCs, sampled 9 to 11 days after the first yellow fever vaccination. Here the CDR3 reads CASSLGERDIQYF. The CDR3 DNA reads TGTGCCAGCAGTTTGGGGGAGAGAGACATTCAGTACTTC.